Listed below are T cell receptor beta chains from one sample, sequenced in a study of blood T cell repertoires in COVID-19. Sequenced by immunoSEQ multiplex PCR; TCRdb stores in-frame clones only, minus some. Of some 330,000 clones in the sample, 65% to 90% were seen once. Sequencing was done on a sample of PBMCs or T cells enriched from blood (not recorded which). Receptors originate from a man between 25 and 39 years old who had recovered from COVID-19. CDR3s include the opening cysteine and the closing phenylalanine or tryptophan. A D gene is named only where the DNA matches it firmly. Not all rows give a size; the values are once, few, many and, for expanded clones, a class.

>15|.|.|TRBV7-2|TRBJ2-2
CASSPEARNTGELFF
TGTGCCAGCAGCCCTGAGGCCAGAAACACCGGGGAGCTGTTTTTT
>15|few|TRBD1|TRBV11-1|TRBJ2-7
CASSHPGQGRYEQYF
TGTGCCAGCAGCCACCCGGGACAGGGCCGCTACGAGCAGTACTTC
>15|.|.|TRBV15|TRBJ2-7
CATSRDLATAYEQYF
TGTGCCACCAGCAGGGACTTAGCGACGGCCTACGAGCAGTACTTC
>14|.|TRBD1|TRBV9|TRBJ2-7
CASSVASGTVEQYF
TGTGCCAGCAGCGTAGCTTCCGGGACAGTCGAGCAGTACTTC
>16|once|.|TRBV4-1|TRBJ1-2
CASSQEVAGRNYGYTF
TGCGCCAGCAGCCAAGAGGTGGCAGGGAGGAACTATGGCTACACCTTC
>14|.|TRBD1|TRBV3-1/TRBV3-2|TRBJ2-7
CASSRQGGLGEQYF
TGTGCCAGCAGCCGACAAGGGGGCCTGGGGGAGCAGTACTTC
>15|once|TRBD1|TRBV4-1|TRBJ2-7
CASSVGDSRSYEQYF
TGCGCCAGCAGTGTGGGGGACAGCCGATCCTACGAGCAGTACTTC
>14|.|.|TRBV2|TRBJ2-2
CASSGGTYTGELFF
TGTGCCAGCTCAGGAGGGACCTACACCGGGGAGCTGTTTTTT
>15|.|TRBD1|TRBV30|TRBJ1-1
CAWSVQAGGNTEAFF
TGTGCCTGGAGTGTACAGGCAGGGGGCAACACTGAAGCTTTCTTT
>12|.|.|TRBV29-1|TRBJ2-3
CSVVRSTDTQYF
TGCAGCGTTGTGCGGAGCACAGATACGCAGTATTTT
>12|.|.|TRBV18|TRBJ2-3
CASSVYLDTQYF
TGTGCCAGCTCAGTTTATTTGGATACGCAGTATTTT
>13|.|.|TRBV21-1|TRBJ1-1
CARKNRQNTEAFF
TGTGCCAGGAAGAACAGGCAGAACACTGAAGCTTTCTTT
>16|.|TRBD2|TRBV27|TRBJ2-7
CASSSKLRTSGNGQYF
TGTGCCAGCAGTTCCAAACTCCGGACTAGCGGTAACGGGCAGTACTTC
>15|.|TRBD1|TRBV27|TRBJ1-6
CASSLYRGRDSPLHF
TGTGCCAGCAGTTTGTACAGGGGGCGTGATTCACCCCTCCACTTT
>14|.|.|TRBV7-2|TRBJ2-7
CASSLLRDNPDQYF
TGTGCCAGCAGCTTACTCCGGGACAACCCGGATCAGTACTTC
>14|.|.|TRBV5-1|TRBJ2-5
CASSFLTSQETQYF
TGCGCCAGCAGCTTTCTGACTAGCCAAGAGACCCAGTACTTC
>14|once|TRBD2|TRBV19|TRBJ2-7
CASRERDYSYEQYF
TGTGCCAGTAGAGAGAGGGACTACTCCTACGAGCAGTACTTC
>15|.|TRBD1|TRBV3-1/TRBV3-2|TRBJ2-5
CASSLGWGQGETQYF
TGTGCCAGCAGCCTCGGATGGGGACAGGGAGAGACCCAGTACTTC
>14|.|.|TRBV5-1|TRBJ2-2
CASREQGNTGELFF
TGCGCCAGCAGGGAACAGGGGAACACCGGGGAGCTGTTTTTT
>14|.|.|TRBV12-5|TRBJ1-2
CASGLGQGNSGYTF
TGTGCTAGTGGTTTGGGGCAGGGCAATTCTGGCTACACCTTC
>18|.|TRBD2|TRBV11-3|TRBJ2-3
CASSLDSLSGALTDTQYF
TGTGCCAGCAGCTTAGACTCCCTTAGCGGGGCCCTCACAGATACGCAGTATTTT
>15|.|.|TRBV21-1|TRBJ2-5
CASSKAVGGEETQYF
TGTGCCAGCAGCAAAGCGGTTGGCGGGGAGGAGACCCAGTACTTC
>14|once|.|TRBV3-1/TRBV3-2|TRBJ1-5
CASSQEWGDQPQHF
TGTGCCAGCAGCCAAGAATGGGGCGATCAGCCCCAGCATTTT
>14|.|TRBD1|TRBV7-6|TRBJ1-5
CASSLDRENQPQHF
TGTGCCAGCAGCCTCGACAGGGAAAACCAGCCCCAGCATTTT
>14|.|.|TRBV5-1|TRBJ1-5
CASRPDSSNQPQHF
TGCGCCAGCAGACCCGACAGTAGCAATCAGCCCCAGCATTTT
>15|.|TRBD1|TRBV9|TRBJ2-1
CASRPGQGDAGAQFF
TGTGCCAGCAGGCCGGGACAGGGGGACGCCGGGGCGCAGTTCTTC
>18|.|.|TRBV11-3|TRBJ2-1
CASRDGQARGAGDDEQFF
TGTGCCAGCAGGGACGGACAGGCGAGAGGAGCGGGAGACGATGAGCAGTTCTTC
>14|.|TRBD1|TRBV3-1/TRBV3-2|TRBJ2-7
CASSLAGTGYEQYF
TGTGCCAGCAGTCTCGCCGGGACAGGGTACGAGCAGTACTTC
>19|.|TRBD1|TRBV3-1/TRBV3-2|TRBJ2-3
CASSQGGTGFLAGTDTQYF
TGTGCCAGCAGCCAAGGCGGGACAGGGTTTTTAGCGGGCACAGATACGCAGTATTTT
>17|once|TRBD2|TRBV3-1/TRBV3-2|TRBJ2-7
CASSHLGGLAGVHEQYF
TGTGCCAGCAGCCACCTAGGGGGTCTAGCGGGAGTCCACGAGCAGTACTTC
>13|.|TRBD1|TRBV2|TRBJ1-4
CASMTGLNEKLFF
TGTGCCAGCATGACAGGGTTAAATGAAAAACTGTTTTTT
>12|.|TRBD1|TRBV30|TRBJ1-2
CAWKGQSYGYTF
TGTGCCTGGAAGGGACAGAGCTATGGCTACACCTTC
>17|.|.|TRBV19|TRBJ1-2
CASSIETASLSGYGYTF
TGTGCCAGTAGTATTGAGACAGCCTCATTGAGTGGATATGGCTACACCTTC
>14|.|.|TRBV13|TRBJ1-1
CASSGRDTGTEAFF
TGTGCCAGCAGCGGGAGGGACACCGGCACTGAAGCTTTCTTT
>17|.|.|TRBV4-1|TRBJ1-2
CASSLRPQGRVNYGYTF
TGCGCCAGCAGCTTGCGGCCACAGGGCCGTGTAAACTATGGCTACACCTTC
>13|.|.|TRBV19|TRBJ1-2
CATAPGYRYGYTF
TGTGCCACCGCGCCCGGGTACCGCTATGGTTACACCTTC
>16|.|TRBD2|TRBV11-3|TRBJ2-3
CASSSRTSGATDTQYF
TGTGCCAGCAGCTCCCGGACTAGCGGAGCCACAGATACGCAGTATTTT
>12|.|.|TRBV18|TRBJ1-6
CASTGEGSPLHF
TGTGCCAGCACCGGCGAGGGTTCACCCCTCCACTTT
>17|.|.|TRBV21-1|TRBJ2-5
CASSKVVVSGGRETQYF
TGTGCCAGCAGCAAAGTCGTTGTTAGCGGGGGGCGAGAGACCCAGTACTTC
>19|.|TRBD1|TRBV5-1|TRBJ1-1
CASSLVGVGTGVGNTEAFF
TGCGCCAGCAGCTTGGTAGGCGTGGGGACAGGGGTTGGGAACACTGAAGCTTTCTTT
>16|.|.|TRBV7-2|TRBJ1-5
CASSPRTDLSNQPQHF
TGTGCCAGCAGCCCCCGGACAGACTTAAGCAATCAGCCCCAGCATTTT
>14|.|TRBD1|TRBV29-1|TRBJ1-2
CSVEEIQGVNGYTF
TGCAGCGTTGAAGAGATCCAGGGGGTGAATGGCTACACCTTC
>16|few|TRBD1|TRBV7-8|TRBJ2-2
CASSSRRDRRSGELFF
TGTGCCAGCAGCTCCCGGCGGGACAGGCGGTCCGGGGAGCTGTTTTTT
>14|.|TRBD2|TRBV24-1|TRBJ2-1
CATSDLLAGDEQFF
TGTGCCACCAGTGATTTGCTAGCGGGAGATGAGCAGTTCTTC
>16|.|TRBD2|TRBV7-6|TRBJ2-1
CASSPNSGGLYNEQFF
TGTGCCAGCAGCCCCAATAGCGGGGGGCTATACAATGAGCAGTTCTTC
>14|.|.|TRBV3-1/TRBV3-2|TRBJ2-1
CASSQTPHLNEQFF
TGTGCCAGCAGCCAAACCCCACACCTCAATGAGCAGTTCTTC
>15|.|.|TRBV5-3|TRBJ2-1
CARSLRQFAHDEQFF
TGTGCCAGAAGCTTGCGACAGTTCGCGCATGATGAGCAGTTCTTC
>16|.|.|TRBV5-1|TRBJ1-1
CASSLDLAAPAPEAFF
TGCGCCAGCAGCTTGGATCTTGCGGCGCCAGCCCCTGAAGCTTTCTTT
>15|.|TRBD1|TRBV27|TRBJ1-2
CASSTEGGRRGGYTF
TGTGCCAGCAGTACGGAAGGGGGCCGACGGGGAGGCTACACCTTC
>16|.|TRBD1|TRBV4-1|TRBJ1-2
CASSQDWDRGIYGYTF
TGCGCCAGCAGCCAAGATTGGGACAGGGGCATCTATGGCTACACCTTC